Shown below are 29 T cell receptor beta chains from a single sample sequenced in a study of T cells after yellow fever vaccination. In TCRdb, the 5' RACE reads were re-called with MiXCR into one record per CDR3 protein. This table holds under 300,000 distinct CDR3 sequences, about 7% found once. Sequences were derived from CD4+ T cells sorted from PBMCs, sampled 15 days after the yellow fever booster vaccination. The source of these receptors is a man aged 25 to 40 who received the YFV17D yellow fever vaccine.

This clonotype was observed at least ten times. The CDR3 DNA reads TGTGCCAGCGCGGGACCAAACAATGAGCAGTTCTTC. Protein: CASAGPNNEQFF. This chain joins TRBV6-2 or TRBV6-3 and TRBJ2-1; possibly TRBD2 for D (6 bases). Germline V CDR1 and CDR2: MNHEY, SVGEGT. The CDR3 loop spans 12 amino acids. V was trimmed by 8 bases and J by 5 bases, leaving 10 bases between them.

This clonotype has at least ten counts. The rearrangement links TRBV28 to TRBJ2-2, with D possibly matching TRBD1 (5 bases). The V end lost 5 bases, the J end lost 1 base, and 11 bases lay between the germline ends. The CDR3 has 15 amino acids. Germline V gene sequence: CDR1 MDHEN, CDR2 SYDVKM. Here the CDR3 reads CASSRGGRNTGELFF. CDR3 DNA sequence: TGTGCCAGCAGTAGGGGCGGAAGGAACACCGGGGAGCTGTTTTTT.

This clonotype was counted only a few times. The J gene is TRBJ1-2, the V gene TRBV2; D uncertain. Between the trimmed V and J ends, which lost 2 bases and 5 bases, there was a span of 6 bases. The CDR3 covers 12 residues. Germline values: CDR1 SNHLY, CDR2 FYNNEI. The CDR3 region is CASSEWGYGYTF. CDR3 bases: TGTGCCAGCAGTGAATGGGGTTATGGCTACACCTTC.

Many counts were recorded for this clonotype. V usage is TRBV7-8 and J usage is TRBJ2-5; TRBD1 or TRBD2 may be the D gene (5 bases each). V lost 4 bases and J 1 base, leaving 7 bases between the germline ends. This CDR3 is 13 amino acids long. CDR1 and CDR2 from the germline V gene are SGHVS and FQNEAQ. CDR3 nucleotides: TGTGCCAGCAGCTCGGGGACCCAAGAGACCCAGTACTTC. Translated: CASSSGTQETQYF.

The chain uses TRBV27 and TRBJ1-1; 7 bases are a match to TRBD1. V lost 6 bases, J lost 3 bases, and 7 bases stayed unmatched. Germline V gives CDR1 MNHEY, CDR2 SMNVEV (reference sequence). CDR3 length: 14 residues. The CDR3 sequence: CASSMDRRYTEAFF. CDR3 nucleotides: TGTGCCAGCAGCATGGACAGGAGGTACACTGAAGCTTTCTTT.

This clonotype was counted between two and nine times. CDR3 sequence (DNA): TGCAGTGCTGTGCAACGGGGATCCTACAATGAGCAGTTCTTC. It encodes CSAVQRGSYNEQFF. The chain has TRBV20-1 and TRBJ2-1, with D possibly TRBD2 on 5 matching bases. Between the trimmed V and J ends, which lost 5 bases and 1 base, there was a span of 12 bases. The germline V gene encodes CDR1 DFQATT and CDR2 SNEGSKA (reference sequence). This CDR3 is built from 14 residues.

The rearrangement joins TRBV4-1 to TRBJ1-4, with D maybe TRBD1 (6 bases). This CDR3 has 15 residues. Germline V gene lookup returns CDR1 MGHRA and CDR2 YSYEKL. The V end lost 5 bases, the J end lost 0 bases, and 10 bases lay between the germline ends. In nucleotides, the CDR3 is TGCGCCAGCAGCTTAGGGGGTTCAACTAATGAAAAACTGTTTTTT. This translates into CASSLGGSTNEKLFF.

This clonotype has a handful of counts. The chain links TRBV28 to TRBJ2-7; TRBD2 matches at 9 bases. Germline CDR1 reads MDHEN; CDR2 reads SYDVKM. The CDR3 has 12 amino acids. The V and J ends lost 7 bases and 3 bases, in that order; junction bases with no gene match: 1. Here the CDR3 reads CASKTSGYEQYF. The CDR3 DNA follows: TGTGCCAGCAAGACTAGCGGCTACGAGCAGTACTTC.

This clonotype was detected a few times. The CDR3 is CASSSTREAYGYTF. As DNA, the CDR3 is TGTGCCAGCAGCTCCACCAGGGAGGCCTATGGCTACACCTTC. This chain links TRBV7-8 with TRBJ1-2; possible D gene TRBD1, 5 bases. From germline, CDR1 is SGHVS and CDR2 FQNEAQ. This CDR3 has 14 amino acids. V lost 4 bases, J lost 4 bases, and 13 bases lay in between.

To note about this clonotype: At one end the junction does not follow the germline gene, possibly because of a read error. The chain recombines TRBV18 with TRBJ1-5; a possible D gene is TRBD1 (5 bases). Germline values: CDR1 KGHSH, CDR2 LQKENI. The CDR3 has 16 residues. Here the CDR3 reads CGSSLGTHISNQPQHF. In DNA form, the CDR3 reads TGTGGCAGCTCCCTCGGGACTCATATCTCCAATCAGCCCCAGCATTTT.

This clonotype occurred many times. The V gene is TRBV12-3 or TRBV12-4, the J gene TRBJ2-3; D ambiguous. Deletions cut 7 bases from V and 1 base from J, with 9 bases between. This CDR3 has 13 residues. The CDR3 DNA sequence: TGTGCCAGCACCATGAGTGGCACAGATACGCAGTATTTT. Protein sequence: CASTMSGTDTQYF.

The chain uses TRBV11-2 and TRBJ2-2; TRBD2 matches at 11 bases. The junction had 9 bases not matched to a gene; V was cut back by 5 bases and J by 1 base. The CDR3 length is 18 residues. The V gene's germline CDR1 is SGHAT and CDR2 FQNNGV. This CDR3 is CASSPSRLAGLNTGELFF. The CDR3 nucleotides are TGTGCCAGCAGCCCATCACGACTAGCGGGATTGAACACCGGGGAGCTGTTTTTT.

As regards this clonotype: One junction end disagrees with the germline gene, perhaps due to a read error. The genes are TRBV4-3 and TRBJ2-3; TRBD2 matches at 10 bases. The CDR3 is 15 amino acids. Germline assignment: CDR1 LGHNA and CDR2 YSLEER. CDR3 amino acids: CASSLGTSVWDRQYF. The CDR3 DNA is TGCGCCAGCAGCCTCGGGACTAGCGTTTGGGATAGGCAGTATTTT.

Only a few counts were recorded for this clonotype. CDR3 amino acids: CASSLGTASSYEQYF. CDR3 nucleotide sequence: TGTGCCAGCAGCTTAGGGACAGCTAGCTCCTACGAGCAGTACTTC. The chain has TRBV5-6 and TRBJ2-7; TRBD1 agrees at 7 bases. Unmatched junction bases numbered 5, after V lost 2 bases and J lost 0 bases. The CDR3 is 15 residues long. Germline loops: CDR1 SGHDT, CDR2 YYEEEE.

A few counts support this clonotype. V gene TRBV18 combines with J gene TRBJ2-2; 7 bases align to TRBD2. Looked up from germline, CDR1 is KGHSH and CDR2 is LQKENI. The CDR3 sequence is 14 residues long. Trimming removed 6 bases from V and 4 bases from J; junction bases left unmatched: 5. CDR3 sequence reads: CASSMRESTGELFF. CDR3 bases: TGTGCCAGCTCGATGCGGGAGAGCACCGGGGAGCTGTTTTTT. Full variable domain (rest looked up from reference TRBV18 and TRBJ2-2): NAGVMQNPRHLVRRRGQEARLRCSPMKGHSHVYWYRQLPEEGLKFMVYLQKENIIDESGMPKERFSAEFPKEGPSILRIQQVVRGDSAAYFCASSMRESTGELFFGEGSRLTVL.

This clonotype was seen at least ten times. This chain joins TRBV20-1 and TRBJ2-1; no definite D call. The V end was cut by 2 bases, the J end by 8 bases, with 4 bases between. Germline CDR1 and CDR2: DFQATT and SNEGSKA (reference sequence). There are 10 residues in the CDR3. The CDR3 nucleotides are TGCAGTGCTAGACTCGATGAGCAGTTCTTC. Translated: CSARLDEQFF.

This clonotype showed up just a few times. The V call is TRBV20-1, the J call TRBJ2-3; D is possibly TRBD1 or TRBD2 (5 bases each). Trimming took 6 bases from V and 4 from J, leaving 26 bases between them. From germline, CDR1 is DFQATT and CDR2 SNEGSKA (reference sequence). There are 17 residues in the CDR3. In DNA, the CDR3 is TGCAGTGCGTCCCGTAATGGGGGATCGCGGATGGCAGATACGCAGTATTTT. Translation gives CSASRNGGSRMADTQYF.

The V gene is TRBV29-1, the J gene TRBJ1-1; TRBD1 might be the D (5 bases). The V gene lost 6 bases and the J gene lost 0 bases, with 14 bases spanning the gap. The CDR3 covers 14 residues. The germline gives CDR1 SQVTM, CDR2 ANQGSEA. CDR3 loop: CSVRDPILNTEAFF. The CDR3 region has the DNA TGCAGCGTCAGGGATCCCATACTGAACACTGAAGCTTTCTTT.

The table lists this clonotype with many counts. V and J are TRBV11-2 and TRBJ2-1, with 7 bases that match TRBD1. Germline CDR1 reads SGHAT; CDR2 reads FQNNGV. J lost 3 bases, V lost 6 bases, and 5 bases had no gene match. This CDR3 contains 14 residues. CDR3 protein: CASRGQENYNEQFF. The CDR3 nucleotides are TGTGCCAGCAGAGGACAGGAGAACTACAATGAGCAGTTCTTC. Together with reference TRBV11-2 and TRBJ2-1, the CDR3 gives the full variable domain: EAGVAQSPRYKIIEKRQSVAFWCNPISGHATLYWYQQILGQGPKLLIQFQNNGVVDDSQLPKDRFSAERLKGVDSTLKIQPAKLEDSAVYLCASRGQENYNEQFFGPGTRLTVL.

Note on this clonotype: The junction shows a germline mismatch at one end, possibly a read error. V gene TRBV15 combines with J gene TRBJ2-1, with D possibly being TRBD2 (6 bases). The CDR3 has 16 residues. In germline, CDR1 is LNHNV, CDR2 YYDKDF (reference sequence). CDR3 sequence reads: CAASRGLPPDYNEQFF. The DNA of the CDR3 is TGTGCCGCCAGCAGAGGACTACCCCCTGACTACAATGAGCAGTTCTTC. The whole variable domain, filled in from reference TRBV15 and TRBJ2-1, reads DAMVIQNPRYQVTQFGKPVTLSCSQTLNHNVMYWYQQKSSQAPKLLFHYYDKDFNNEADTPDNFQSRRPNTSFCFLDIRSPGLGDTAMYLCAASRGLPPDYNEQFFGPGTRLTVL.

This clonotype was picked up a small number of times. CDR3 sequence reads: CASSQDGASSYGYTF. In DNA form, the CDR3 reads TGCGCCAGCAGCCAAGATGGGGCGAGCTCCTATGGCTACACCTTC. The chain uses TRBV4-3 and TRBJ1-2; weak D call: TRBD1 (5 bases). With 0 bases removed from V and 4 bases from J, the gap between germline ends came to 12 bases. This CDR3 is 15 amino acids long. The germline CDR1 and CDR2 sequences are LGHNA and YSLEER.

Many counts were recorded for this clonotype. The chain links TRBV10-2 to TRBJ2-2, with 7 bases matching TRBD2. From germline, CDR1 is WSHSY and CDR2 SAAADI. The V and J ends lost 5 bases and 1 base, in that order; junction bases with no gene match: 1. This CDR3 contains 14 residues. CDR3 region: CASSSGVNTGELFF. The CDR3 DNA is TGCGCCAGCAGTAGCGGGGTGAACACCGGGGAGCTGTTTTTT.

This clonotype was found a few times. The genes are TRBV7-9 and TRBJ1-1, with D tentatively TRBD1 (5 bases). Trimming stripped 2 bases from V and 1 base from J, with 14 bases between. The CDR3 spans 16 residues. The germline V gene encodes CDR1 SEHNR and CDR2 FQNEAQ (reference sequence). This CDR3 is CASSLLYGGPNTEAFF. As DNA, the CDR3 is TGTGCCAGCAGCTTATTATACGGGGGTCCGAACACTGAAGCTTTCTTT.

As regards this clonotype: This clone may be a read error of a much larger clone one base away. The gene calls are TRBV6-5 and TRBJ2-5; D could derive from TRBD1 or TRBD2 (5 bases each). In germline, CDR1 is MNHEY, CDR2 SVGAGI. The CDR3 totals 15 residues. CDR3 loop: CASSYRVRGRETHYF. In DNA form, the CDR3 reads TGTGCCAGCAGTTACCGCGTCCGGGGACGAGAGACCCATTACTTC.

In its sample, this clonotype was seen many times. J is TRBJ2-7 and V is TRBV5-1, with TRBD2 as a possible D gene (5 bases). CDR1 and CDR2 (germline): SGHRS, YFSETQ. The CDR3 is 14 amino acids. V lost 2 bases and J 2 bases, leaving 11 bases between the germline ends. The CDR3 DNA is TGCGCCAGCAGCTTAGGAGCGGAAACCTACGAGCAGTACTTC. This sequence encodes CASSLGAETYEQYF.

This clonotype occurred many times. The chain's CDR3 is CASSLGDPGSQPQHF. CDR3 coding DNA: TGCGCCAGCTCCCTTGGGGACCCGGGGAGTCAGCCCCAGCATTTT. V usage is TRBV5-1 and J usage is TRBJ1-5; a possible D gene is TRBD1 (5 bases). Germline assignment: CDR1 SGHRS and CDR2 YFSETQ. The CDR3 is made up of 15 amino acids. V lost 7 bases, J lost 6 bases, and 20 bases lay in between. The full variable domain, completed using reference TRBV5-1 and TRBJ1-5, is KAGVTQTPRYLIKTRGQQVTLSCSPISGHRSVSWYQQTPGQGLQFLFEYFSETQRNKGNFPGRFSGRQFSNSRSEMNVSTLELGDSALYLCASSLGDPGSQPQHFGDGTRLSIL.

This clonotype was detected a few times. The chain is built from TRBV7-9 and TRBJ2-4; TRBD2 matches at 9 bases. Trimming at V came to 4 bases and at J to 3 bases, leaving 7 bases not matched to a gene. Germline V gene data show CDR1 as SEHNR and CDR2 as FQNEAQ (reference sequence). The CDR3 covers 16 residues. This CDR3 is CASSSSGGGGKNIQYF. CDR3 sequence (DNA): TGTGCCAGCAGCTCTAGTGGCGGGGGGGGCAAAAACATTCAGTACTTC.

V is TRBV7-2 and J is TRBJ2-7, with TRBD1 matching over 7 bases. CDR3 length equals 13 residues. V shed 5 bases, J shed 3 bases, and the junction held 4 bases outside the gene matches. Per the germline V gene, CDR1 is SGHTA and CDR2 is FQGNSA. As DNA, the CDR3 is TGTGCCAGCAGCCTACAGGGGCGCTACGAGCAGTACTTC. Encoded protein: CASSLQGRYEQYF. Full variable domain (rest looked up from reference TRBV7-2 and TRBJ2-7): GAGVSQSPSNKVTEKGKDVELRCDPISGHTALYWYRQSLGQGLEFLIYFQGNSAPDKSGLPSDRFSAERTGGSVSTLTIQRTQQEDSAVYLCASSLQGRYEQYFGPGTRLTVT.

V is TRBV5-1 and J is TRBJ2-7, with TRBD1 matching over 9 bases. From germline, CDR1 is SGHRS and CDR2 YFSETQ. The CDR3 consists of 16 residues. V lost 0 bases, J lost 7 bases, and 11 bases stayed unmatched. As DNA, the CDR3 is TGCGCCAGCAGCTTGGAGGGCAACAGGGGACAGGGAGAGCAGTACTTC. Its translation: CASSLEGNRGQGEQYF.